This entry features one TCR beta chain sequence. The antigen remains unidentified. PCR involved 60 Vbeta and 13 Jbeta primers. TCRdb's table, derived via immunoSEQ multiplex PCR, lists solely in-frame clones and lacks some. The data contain some 88,000 clones, approximately 63% of them singletons. The data were obtained in a study of cytomegalovirus exposure and HLA in healthy donors. The study, taken as a whole, reports: Within an earlier analysis, most TCR beta V segments proved productive either about 87% or about 30% of the time.

Germline CDR1 is MDHEN and CDR2 is SYDVKM. This CDR3 has 16 residues. With 6 bases removed from V and 2 bases from J, the gap between germline ends came to 17 bases. The chain links TRBV28 to TRBJ1-5; tentatively, D is TRBD1 (6 bases). The receptor was derived from a woman in her thirties in good health and CMV-seronegative. Sequencing used PBMCs. CDR3: CASSSWSQGGNQPQHF. The CDR3 DNA reads TGTGCCAGCAGCTCCTGGTCACAGGGAGGCAATCAGCCCCAGCATTTT.